This TCR beta chain is from a study of CD8+ T cells in alopecia areata. Investigators isolated RNA and reverse transcribed it into cDNA to act as the sequencing template. Libraries were prepared by immunoSEQ multiplex PCR; TCRdb keeps only in-frame clonotypes and omits some of them. The data contain 100,000 to 130,000 clones, 50% to 70% of them singletons. Obtained from alopecia areata patients were lesional scalp punch biopsies along with peripheral blood. The germline gives CDR1 SGHNT, CDR2 YYREEE (reference sequence). The CDR3 has 13 residues. Trimming stripped 4 bases from V and 4 bases from J, with 11 bases between.

Sequencing was done on a sample of NKG2D-low CD8+ T cells sorted from blood. The receptor was isolated from a human donor with alopecia areata. The chain is built from TRBV5-4 and TRBJ1-2, with D possibly being TRBD1 (6 bases). CDR3 amino acids: CASSNRETYGYTF. The CDR3 bases are TGTGCCAGCAGCAACAGGGAAACCTATGGCTACACCTTC.